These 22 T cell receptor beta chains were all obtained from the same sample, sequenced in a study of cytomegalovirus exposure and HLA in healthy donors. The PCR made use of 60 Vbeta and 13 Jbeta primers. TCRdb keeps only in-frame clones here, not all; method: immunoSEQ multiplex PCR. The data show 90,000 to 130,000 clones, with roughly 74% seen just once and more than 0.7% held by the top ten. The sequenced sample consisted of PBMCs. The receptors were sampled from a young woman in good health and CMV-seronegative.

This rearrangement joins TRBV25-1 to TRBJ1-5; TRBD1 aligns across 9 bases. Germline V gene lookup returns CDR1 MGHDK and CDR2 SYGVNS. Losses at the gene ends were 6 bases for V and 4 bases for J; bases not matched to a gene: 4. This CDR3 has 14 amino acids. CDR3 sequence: CASSLGQGNQPQHF. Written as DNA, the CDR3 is TGTGCCAGCAGCTTGGGACAGGGAAATCAGCCCCAGCATTTT.

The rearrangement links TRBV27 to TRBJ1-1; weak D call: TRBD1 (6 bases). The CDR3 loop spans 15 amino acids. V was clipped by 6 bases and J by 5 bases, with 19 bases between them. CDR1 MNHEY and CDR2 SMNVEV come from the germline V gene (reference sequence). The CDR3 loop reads CASSRGGRLATEAFF. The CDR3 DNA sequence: TGTGCCAGCAGCCGGGGGGGCCGTTTGGCGACTGAAGCTTTCTTT.

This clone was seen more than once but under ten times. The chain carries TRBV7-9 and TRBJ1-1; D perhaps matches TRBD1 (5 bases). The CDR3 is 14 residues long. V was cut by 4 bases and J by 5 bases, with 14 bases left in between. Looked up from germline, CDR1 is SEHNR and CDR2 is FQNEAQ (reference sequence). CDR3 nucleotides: TGTGCCAGCAGCTATGACAGAGGAGCTACTGAAGCTTTCTTT. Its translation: CASSYDRGATEAFF.

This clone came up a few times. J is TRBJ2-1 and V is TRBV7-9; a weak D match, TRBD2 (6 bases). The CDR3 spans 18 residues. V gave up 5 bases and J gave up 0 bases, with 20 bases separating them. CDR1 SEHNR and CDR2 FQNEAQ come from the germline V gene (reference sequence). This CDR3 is CASSRESSGTYSYNEQFF. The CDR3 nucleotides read TGTGCCAGCAGCCGCGAGAGTAGCGGAACATACTCCTACAATGAGCAGTTCTTC.

CDR3: CASRPGGVAEAFF. The CDR3 DNA is TGTGCCAGCAGACCAGGGGGCGTAGCTGAAGCTTTCTTT. This chain links TRBV6-5 with TRBJ1-1, with 8 bases identical to TRBD1. This CDR3 is built from 13 residues. Germline V CDR1 and CDR2: MNHEY, SVGAGI. V was clipped by 6 bases and J by 6 bases; unmatched bases: 6.

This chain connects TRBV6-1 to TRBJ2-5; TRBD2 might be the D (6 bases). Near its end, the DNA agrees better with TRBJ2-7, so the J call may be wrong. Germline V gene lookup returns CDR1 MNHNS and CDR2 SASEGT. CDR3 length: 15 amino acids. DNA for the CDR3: TGTGCCAGCAACCCACTCGCGGGGAAATCCTACGAGCAGTACTTC. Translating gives CASNPLAGKSYEQYF.

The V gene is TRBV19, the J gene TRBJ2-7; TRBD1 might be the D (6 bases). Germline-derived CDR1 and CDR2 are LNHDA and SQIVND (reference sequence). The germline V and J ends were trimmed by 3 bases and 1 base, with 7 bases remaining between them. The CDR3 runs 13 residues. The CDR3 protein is CASSIQGSYEQYF. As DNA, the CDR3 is TGTGCCAGTAGTATCCAGGGGTCCTACGAGCAGTACTTC.

The CDR3 DNA is TGTGCCAGCAGTCACGACAGGGGTAATTCACCCCTCCACTTT. It is translated as CASSHDRGNSPLHF. The gene calls are TRBV27 and TRBJ1-6, with 8 bases that match TRBD1. CDR3 length: 14 residues. The junction had 3 bases not matched to a gene; V was cut back by 5 bases and J by 6 bases. The germline V gene has CDR1 MNHEY and CDR2 SMNVEV (reference sequence).

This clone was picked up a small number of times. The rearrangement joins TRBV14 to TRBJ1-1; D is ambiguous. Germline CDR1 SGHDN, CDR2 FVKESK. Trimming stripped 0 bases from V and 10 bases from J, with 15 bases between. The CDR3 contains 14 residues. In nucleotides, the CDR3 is TGTGCCAGCAGCCAAGATCGGACGTCGCGGGGAGCTTTCTTT. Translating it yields CASSQDRTSRGAFF.

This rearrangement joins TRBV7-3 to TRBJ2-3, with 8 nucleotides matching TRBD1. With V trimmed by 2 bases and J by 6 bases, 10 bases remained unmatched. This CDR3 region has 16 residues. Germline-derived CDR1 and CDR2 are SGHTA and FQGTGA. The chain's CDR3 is CASSLGGTGARDTQYF. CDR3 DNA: TGTGCCAGCAGCTTAGGGGGGACAGGAGCCCGGGATACGCAGTATTTT.

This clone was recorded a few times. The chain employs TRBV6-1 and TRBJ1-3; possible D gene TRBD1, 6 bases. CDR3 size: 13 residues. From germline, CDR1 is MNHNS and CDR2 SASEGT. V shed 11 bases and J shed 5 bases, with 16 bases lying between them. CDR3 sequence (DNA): TGTGCCTCAGGGAGCAGGGGAAGAAACACCATATATTTT. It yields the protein CASGSRGRNTIYF.

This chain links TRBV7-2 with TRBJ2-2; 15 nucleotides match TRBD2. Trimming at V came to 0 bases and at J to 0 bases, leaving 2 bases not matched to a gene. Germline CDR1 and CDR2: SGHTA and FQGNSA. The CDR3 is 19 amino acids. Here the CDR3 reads CASSLAGLAGGPNTGELFF. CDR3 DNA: TGTGCCAGCAGCTTAGCGGGACTAGCGGGAGGACCGAACACCGGGGAGCTGTTTTTT.

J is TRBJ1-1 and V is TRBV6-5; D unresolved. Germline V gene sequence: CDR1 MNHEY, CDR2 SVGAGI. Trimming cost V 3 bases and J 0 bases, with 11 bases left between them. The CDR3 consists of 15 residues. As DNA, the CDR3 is TGTGCCAGCAGTTATCAGCGCTATATGAACACTGAAGCTTTCTTT. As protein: CASSYQRYMNTEAFF.

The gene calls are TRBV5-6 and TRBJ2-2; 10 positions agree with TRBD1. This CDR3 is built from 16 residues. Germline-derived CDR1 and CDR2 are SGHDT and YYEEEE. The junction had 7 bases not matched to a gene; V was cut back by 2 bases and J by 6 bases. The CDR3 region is CASSLLGTGVSGELFF. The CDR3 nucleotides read TGTGCCAGCAGCTTACTTGGGACAGGGGTCTCCGGGGAGCTGTTTTTT.

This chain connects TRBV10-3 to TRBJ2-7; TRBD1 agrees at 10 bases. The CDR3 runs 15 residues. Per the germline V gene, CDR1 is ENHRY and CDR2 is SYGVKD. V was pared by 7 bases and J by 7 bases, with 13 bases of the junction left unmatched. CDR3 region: CAINGRPTGGGEQYF. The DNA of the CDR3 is TGTGCCATCAACGGTAGGCCGACAGGGGGCGGGGAGCAGTACTTC.

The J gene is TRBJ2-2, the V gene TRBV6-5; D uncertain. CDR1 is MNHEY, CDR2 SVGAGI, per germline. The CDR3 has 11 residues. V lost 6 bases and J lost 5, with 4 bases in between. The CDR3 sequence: CASSLTGELFF. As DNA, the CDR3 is TGTGCCAGCAGCCTAACCGGGGAGCTGTTTTTT.

The DNA of the CDR3 is TGTGCCAGCAGTTACTCGGCTCTGGGCGACTACACCTTC. It yields the protein CASSYSALGDYTF. The chain combines TRBV6-5 with TRBJ1-2; D is unclear. Germline V gene data show CDR1 as MNHEY and CDR2 as SVGAGI. The V gene lost 0 bases and the J gene lost 10 bases, with 12 bases spanning the gap. This CDR3 is 13 amino acids long.

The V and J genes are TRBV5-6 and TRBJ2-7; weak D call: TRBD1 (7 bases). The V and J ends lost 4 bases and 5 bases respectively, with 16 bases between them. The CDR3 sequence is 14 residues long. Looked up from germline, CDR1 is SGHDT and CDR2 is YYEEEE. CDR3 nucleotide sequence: TGTGCCAGCAGCGGACTACAGGGGTGGGACGAGCAGTACTTC. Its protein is CASSGLQGWDEQYF.

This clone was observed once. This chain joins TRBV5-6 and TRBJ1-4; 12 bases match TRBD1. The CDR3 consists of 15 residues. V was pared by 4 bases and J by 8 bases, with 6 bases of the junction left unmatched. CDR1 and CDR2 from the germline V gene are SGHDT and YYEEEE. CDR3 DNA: TGTGCCAGCAGCGAGGGACAGGGGGCGGGCGAAAAACTGTTTTTT. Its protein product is CASSEGQGAGEKLFF. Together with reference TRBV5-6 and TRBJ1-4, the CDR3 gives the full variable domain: DAGVTQSPTHLIKTRGQQVTLRCSPKSGHDTVSWYQQALGQGPQFIFQYYEEEERQRGNFPDRFSGHQFPNYSSELNVNALLLGDSALYLCASSEGQGAGEKLFFGSGTQLSVL.

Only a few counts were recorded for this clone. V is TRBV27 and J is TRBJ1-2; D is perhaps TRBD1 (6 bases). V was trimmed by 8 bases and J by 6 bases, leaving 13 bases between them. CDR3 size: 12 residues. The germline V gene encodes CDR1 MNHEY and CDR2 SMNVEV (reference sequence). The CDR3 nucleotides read TGTGCCAGCGGGGGGGGCGCGGATGGCTACACCTTC. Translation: CASGGGADGYTF.

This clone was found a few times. In nucleotides, the CDR3 is TGTGCCAGCAGTAAAGGGGGAGGTGGCCAAGAGACCCAGTACTTC. This gives the protein CASSKGGGGQETQYF. The chain links TRBV6-1 to TRBJ2-5; the D gene could be TRBD1 or TRBD2 (6 bases each). Germline V gene sequence: CDR1 MNHNS, CDR2 SASEGT. V was clipped by 5 bases and J by 1 base, with 14 bases between them. The CDR3 contains 15 residues.

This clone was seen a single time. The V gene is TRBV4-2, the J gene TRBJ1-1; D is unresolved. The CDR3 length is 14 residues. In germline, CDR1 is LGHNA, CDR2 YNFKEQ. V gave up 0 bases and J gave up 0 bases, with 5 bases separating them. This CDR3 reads CASSQDSVNTEAFF. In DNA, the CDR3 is TGTGCCAGCAGCCAAGACAGCGTGAACACTGAAGCTTTCTTT.